This T cell receptor (beta chain) was documented in a study of human T cells and chemical hapten exposure. Study background: An area of 2 cm by 2 cm on upper inner arm skin received 2% DPC for sensitization. Patients' scalps got diphenylcyclopropenone weekly throughout the approximately 26-week study.

TCRdb analysed the RACE reads with MiXCR anew, one entry per CDR3 protein. Of roughly 380,000 distinct CDR3 sequences listed, more than 4.5% are singletons. The table lists this clonotype with many counts. V was trimmed by 0 bases and J by 6 bases, leaving 14 bases between them. CDR3 size: 15 residues. Per germline, CDR1 LGHNT and CDR2 FRNRAP. As for time point: pre-sensitization, week 0. Documented treatment: therapeutic diphenylcyclopropenone sensitization with weekly scalp DPC. Each donor was an alopecia patient between 18 and 70 years of age who qualified for DPC. Extraction of total RNA was performed on unfractionated whole blood.

The chain carries TRBV12-5 and TRBJ1-2; no reliable D call. This receptor was taken from a woman aged 45-65 years with alopecia areata. Some clones in this sample may be carry-over from other donors' samples. Sequencing used whole blood, obtained in connection with sensitization to the hapten diphenylcyclopropenone (DPC). The CDR3 reads CASGLVLGQANGYTF. DNA for the CDR3: TGTGCTAGTGGTTTGGTCTTAGGGCAGGCTAATGGCTACACCTTC.